This T cell receptor beta chain was found in a study of CD8 T cells in Susac syndrome. CDR3 length equals 15 residues. The germline V gene encodes CDR1 SEHNR and CDR2 FQNEAQ (reference sequence). The V gene lost 4 bases and the J gene lost 3 bases, with 15 bases spanning the gap. Random hexamers were used to reverse transcribe an amount of about 0.5 to 1 ug RNA. MiXCR, run by TCRdb on the immunoSEQ multiplex PCR reads, gives a single entry per CDR3 protein. The sample lists 250,000 to 300,000 distinct CDR3 sequences, about 88% occurring once. The clonotype comes from a human donor with multiple sclerosis. The sequenced material came from CD8+ T cells from PBMCs. The rearrangement uses TRBV7-9 and TRBJ1-1, with a possible D match to TRBD1 (6 bases). The DNA of the CDR3 is TGTGCCAGCAGCTCCTCTCAGGGGTCAGACACTGAAGCTTTCTTT. Its protein is CASSSSQGSDTEAFF.